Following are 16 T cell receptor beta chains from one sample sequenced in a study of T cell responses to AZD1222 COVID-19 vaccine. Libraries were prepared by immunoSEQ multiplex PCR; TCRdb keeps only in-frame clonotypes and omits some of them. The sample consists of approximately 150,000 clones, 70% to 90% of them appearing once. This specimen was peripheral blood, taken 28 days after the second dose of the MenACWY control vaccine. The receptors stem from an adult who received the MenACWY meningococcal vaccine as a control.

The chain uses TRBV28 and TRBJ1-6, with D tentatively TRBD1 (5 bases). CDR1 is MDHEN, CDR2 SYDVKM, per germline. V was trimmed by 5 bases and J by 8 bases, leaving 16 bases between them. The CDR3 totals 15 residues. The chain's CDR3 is CASSLSAGIYSPLHF. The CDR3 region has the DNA TGTGCCAGCAGTCTATCCGCAGGGATCTATTCACCCCTCCACTTT.

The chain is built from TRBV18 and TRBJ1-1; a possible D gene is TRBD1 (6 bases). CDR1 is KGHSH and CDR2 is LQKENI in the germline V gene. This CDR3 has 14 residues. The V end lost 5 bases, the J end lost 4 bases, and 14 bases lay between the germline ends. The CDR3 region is CASSAHREATEAFF. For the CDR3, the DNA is TGTGCCAGCTCAGCCCACAGGGAGGCCACTGAAGCTTTCTTT. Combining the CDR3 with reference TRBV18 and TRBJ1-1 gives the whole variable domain NAGVMQNPRHLVRRRGQEARLRCSPMKGHSHVYWYRQLPEEGLKFMVYLQKENIIDESGMPKERFSAEFPKEGPSILRIQQVVRGDSAAYFCASSAHREATEAFFGQGTRLTVV.

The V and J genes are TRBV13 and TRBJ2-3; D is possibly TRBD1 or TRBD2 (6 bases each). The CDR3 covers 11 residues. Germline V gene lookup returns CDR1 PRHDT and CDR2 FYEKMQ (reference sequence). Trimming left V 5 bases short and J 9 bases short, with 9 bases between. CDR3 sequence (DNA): TGTGCCAGCAGCAGGGGGGAAACGCAGTATTTT. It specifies CASSRGETQYF.

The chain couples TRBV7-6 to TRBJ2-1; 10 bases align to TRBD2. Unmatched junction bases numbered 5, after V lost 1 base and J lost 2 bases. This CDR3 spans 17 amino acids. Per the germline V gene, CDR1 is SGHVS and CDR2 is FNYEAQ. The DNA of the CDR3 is TGTGCCAGCAGCTTAGGCCTAGGACTAGCGGCCTACAATGAGCAGTTCTTC. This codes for CASSLGLGLAAYNEQFF.

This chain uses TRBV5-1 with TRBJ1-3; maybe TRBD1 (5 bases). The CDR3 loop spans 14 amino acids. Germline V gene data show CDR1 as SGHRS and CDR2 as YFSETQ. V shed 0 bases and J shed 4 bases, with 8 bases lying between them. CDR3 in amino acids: CASSLAGYGNTIYF. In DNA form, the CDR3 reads TGCGCCAGCAGCTTGGCAGGGTACGGAAACACCATATATTTT. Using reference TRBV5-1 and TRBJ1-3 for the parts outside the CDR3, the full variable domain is KAGVTQTPRYLIKTRGQQVTLSCSPISGHRSVSWYQQTPGQGLQFLFEYFSETQRNKGNFPGRFSGRQFSNSRSEMNVSTLELGDSALYLCASSLAGYGNTIYFGEGSWLTVV.

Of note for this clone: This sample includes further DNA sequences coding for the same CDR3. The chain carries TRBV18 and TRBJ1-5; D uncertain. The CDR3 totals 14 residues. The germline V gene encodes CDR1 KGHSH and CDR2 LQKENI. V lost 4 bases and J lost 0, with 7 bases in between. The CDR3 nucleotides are TGTGCCAGCTCACTTGCCGGTAGCAATCAGCCCCAGCATTTT. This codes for CASSLAGSNQPQHF.

CDR3: CASSRASGRSYNEQFF. DNA for the CDR3: TGCGCCAGCAGTCGAGCTAGCGGGAGGTCCTACAATGAGCAGTTCTTC. The chain employs TRBV10-2 and TRBJ2-1, with 11 positions matching TRBD2. The germline CDR1 and CDR2 sequences are WSHSY and SAAADI. This CDR3 contains 16 residues. V was clipped by 5 bases and J by 1 base; unmatched bases: 4.

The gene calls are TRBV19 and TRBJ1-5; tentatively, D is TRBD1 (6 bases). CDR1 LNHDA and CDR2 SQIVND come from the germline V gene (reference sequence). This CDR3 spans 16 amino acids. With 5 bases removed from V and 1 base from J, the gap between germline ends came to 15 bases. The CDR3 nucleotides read TGTGCCAGTAGTCTCCGTAGGGACACAAGCAATCAGCCCCAGCATTTT. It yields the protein CASSLRRDTSNQPQHF.

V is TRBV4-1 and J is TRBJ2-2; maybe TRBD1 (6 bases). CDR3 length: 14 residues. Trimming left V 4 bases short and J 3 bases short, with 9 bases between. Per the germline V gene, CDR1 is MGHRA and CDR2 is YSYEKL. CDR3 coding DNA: TGCGCCAGCAGCCCCAGACAGGACACCGGGGAGCTGTTTTTT. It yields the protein CASSPRQDTGELFF.

The CDR3 coding sequence is TGCGCCAGCAGCCCCGCACCCCGGGGCGCGGGGGGCCGGGGGCTGGGCGGGAATGAGCAGTTCTTC. Translation: CASSPAPRGAGGRGLGGNEQFF. The chain joins TRBV5-1 to TRBJ2-1; 8 bases align to TRBD2. Losses at the gene ends were 4 bases for V and 7 bases for J; bases not matched to a gene: 31. The germline V gene encodes CDR1 SGHRS and CDR2 YFSETQ. This CDR3 contains 22 residues.

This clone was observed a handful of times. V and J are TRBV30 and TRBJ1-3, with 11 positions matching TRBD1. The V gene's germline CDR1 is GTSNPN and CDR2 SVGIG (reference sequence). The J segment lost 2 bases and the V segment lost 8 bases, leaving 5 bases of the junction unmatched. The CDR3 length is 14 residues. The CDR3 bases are TGTGCCGAGGACAGGGGGCCGGCTGGAAACACCATATATTTT. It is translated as CAEDRGPAGNTIYF.

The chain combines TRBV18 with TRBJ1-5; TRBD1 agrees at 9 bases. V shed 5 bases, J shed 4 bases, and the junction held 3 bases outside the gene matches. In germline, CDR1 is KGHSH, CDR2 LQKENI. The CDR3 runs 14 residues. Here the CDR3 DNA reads TGTGCCAGCTCAGCGACAGGGGGGAATCAGCCCCAGCATTTT. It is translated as CASSATGGNQPQHF.

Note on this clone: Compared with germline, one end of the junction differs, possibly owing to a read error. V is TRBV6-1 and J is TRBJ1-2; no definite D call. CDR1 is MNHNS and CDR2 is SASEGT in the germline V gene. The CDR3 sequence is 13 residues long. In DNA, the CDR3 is TGTGCCAGCAGGGAAGGACGGTTCTATGGCTACACCTTC. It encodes CASREGRFYGYTF.

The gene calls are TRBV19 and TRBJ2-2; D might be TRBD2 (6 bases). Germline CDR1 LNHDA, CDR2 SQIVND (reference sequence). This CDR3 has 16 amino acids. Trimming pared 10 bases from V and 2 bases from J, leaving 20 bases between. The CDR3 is CATWDSQAANTGELFF. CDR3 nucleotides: TGTGCCACCTGGGACTCCCAGGCAGCAAACACCGGGGAGCTGTTTTTT.

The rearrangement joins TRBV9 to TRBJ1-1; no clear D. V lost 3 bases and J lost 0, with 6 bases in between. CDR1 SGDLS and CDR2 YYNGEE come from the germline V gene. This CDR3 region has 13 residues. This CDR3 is CASSASVNTEAFF. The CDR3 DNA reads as TGTGCCAGCAGCGCTTCAGTGAACACTGAAGCTTTCTTT.

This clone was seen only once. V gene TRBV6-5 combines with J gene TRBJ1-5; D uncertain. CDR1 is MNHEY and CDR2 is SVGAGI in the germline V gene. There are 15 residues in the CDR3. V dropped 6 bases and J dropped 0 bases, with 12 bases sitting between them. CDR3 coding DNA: TGTGCCAGCAGACCCCGCCGTGGTAGCAATCAGCCCCAGCATTTT. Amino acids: CASRPRRGSNQPQHF.